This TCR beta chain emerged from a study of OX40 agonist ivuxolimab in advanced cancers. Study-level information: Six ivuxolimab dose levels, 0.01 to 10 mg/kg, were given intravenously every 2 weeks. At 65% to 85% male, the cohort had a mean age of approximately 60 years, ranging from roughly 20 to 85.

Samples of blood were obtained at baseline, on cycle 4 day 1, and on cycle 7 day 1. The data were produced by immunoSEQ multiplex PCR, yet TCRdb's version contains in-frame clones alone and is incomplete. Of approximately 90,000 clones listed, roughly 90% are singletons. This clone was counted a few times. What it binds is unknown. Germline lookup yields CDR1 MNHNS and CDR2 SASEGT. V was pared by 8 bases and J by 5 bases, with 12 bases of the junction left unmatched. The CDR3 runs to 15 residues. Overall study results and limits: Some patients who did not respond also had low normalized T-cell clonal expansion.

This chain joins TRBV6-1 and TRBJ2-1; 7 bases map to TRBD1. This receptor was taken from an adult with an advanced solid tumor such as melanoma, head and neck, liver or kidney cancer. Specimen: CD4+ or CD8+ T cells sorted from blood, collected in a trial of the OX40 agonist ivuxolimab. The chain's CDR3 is CASQSLGTAHNEQFF. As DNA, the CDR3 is TGTGCCAGCCAAAGTCTCGGGACAGCCCACAATGAGCAGTTCTTC.